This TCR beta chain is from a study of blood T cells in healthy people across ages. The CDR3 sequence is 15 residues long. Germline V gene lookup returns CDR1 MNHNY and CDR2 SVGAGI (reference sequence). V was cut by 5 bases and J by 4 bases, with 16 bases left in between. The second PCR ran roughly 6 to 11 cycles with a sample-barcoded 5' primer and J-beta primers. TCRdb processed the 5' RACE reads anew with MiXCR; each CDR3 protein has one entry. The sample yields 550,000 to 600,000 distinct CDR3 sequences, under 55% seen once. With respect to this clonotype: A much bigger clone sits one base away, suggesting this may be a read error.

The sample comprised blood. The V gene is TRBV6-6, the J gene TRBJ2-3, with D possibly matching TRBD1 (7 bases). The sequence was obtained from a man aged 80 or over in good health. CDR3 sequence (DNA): TGTGCCAGCAGTCGGGCAGGGGGGAAGGCAGATACGCAGTATTTT. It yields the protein CASSRAGGKADTQYF.